These T cell receptor beta chains were read from a single sample in a study of beta chain features in type 1 diabetes. TCRdb's table, derived via immunoSEQ multiplex PCR, lists solely in-frame clones and lacks some. The sample consists of about 700,000 clones, 13% of them appearing once. The sample was naive CD4+ T cells from blood. Receptors originate from a man younger than 35 with type 1 diabetes. CDR3s include the opening cysteine and the closing phenylalanine or tryptophan. Each record gives: D gene, J gene, V gene, clone size, CDR3 protein, CDR3 DNA. The D gene is left open where the match is weak. Expanded clones get a size class; other rows say once, few or many, or leave the size out.

D gene: .; J gene: TRBJ2-7; V gene: TRBV5-1; clone size: .; CDR3 protein: CASSFYREEQYF; CDR3 DNA: TGCGCCAGCAGCTTCTACCGGGAAGAGCAGTACTTC
D gene: .; J gene: TRBJ2-7; V gene: TRBV4-1; clone size: few; CDR3 protein: CASSQRDNYEQYF; CDR3 DNA: TGCGCCAGCAGCCAACGGGACAACTACGAGCAGTACTTC
D gene: TRBD1; J gene: TRBJ1-6; V gene: TRBV15; clone size: .; CDR3 protein: CATSSDRVWSPLHF; CDR3 DNA: TGTGCCACCAGCAGCGACAGGGTTTGGTCACCCCTCCACTTT
D gene: .; J gene: TRBJ2-5; V gene: TRBV7-3; clone size: few; CDR3 protein: CASRPRGSPRETQYF; CDR3 DNA: TGTGCCAGCAGACCCAGAGGCTCCCCAAGGGAGACCCAGTACTTC
D gene: .; J gene: TRBJ2-7; V gene: TRBV28; clone size: .; CDR3 protein: CASSLLRYEQYF; CDR3 DNA: TGTGCCAGCAGTTTATTGAGGTACGAGCAGTACTTC
D gene: TRBD1; J gene: TRBJ2-4; V gene: TRBV7-3; clone size: few; CDR3 protein: CASSSDREIAKNIQYF; CDR3 DNA: TGTGCCAGCAGCTCCGACAGGGAAATAGCCAAAAACATTCAGTACTTC
D gene: .; J gene: TRBJ2-6; V gene: TRBV30; clone size: few; CDR3 protein: CAWSRGRGHSGANVLTF; CDR3 DNA: TGTGCCTGGAGTAGGGGCAGGGGACATTCTGGGGCCAACGTCCTGACTTTC
D gene: .; J gene: TRBJ2-3; V gene: TRBV20-1; clone size: .; CDR3 protein: CSAFPWDTQYF; CDR3 DNA: TGCAGTGCTTTCCCTTGGGATACGCAGTATTTT
D gene: .; J gene: TRBJ2-3; V gene: TRBV5-6; clone size: .; CDR3 protein: CASSLTRLLGSDTQYF; CDR3 DNA: TGTGCCAGCAGCTTGACAAGATTACTTGGGTCAGATACGCAGTATTTT
D gene: TRBD1; J gene: TRBJ2-7; V gene: TRBV18; clone size: few; CDR3 protein: CASSPLGGQGTYEQYF; CDR3 DNA: TGTGCCAGCTCACCCCTAGGGGGACAGGGGACCTACGAGCAGTACTTC